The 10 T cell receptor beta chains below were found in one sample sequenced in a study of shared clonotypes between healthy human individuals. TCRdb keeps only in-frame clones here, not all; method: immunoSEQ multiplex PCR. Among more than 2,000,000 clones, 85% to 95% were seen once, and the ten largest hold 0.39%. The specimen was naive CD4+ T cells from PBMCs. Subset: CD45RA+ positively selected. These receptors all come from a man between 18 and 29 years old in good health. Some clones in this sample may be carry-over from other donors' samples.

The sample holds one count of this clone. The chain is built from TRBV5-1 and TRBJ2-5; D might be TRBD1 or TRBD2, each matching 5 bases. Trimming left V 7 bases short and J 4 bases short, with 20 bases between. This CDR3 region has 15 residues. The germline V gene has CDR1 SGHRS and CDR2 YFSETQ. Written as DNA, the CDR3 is TGCGCCAGCTCGTCCACCGGGACGAAGGGAGAGACCCAGTACTTC. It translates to CASSSTGTKGETQYF. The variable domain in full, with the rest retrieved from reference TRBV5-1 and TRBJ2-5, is KAGVTQTPRYLIKTRGQQVTLSCSPISGHRSVSWYQQTPGQGLQFLFEYFSETQRNKGNFPGRFSGRQFSNSRSEMNVSTLELGDSALYLCASSSTGTKGETQYFGPGTRLLVL.

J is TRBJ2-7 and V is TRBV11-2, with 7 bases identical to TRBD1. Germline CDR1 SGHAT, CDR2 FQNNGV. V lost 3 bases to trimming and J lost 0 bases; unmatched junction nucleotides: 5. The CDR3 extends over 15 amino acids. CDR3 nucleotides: TGTGCCAGCAGCTTTACCGGGACAGACTCCTACGAGCAGTACTTC. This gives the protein CASSFTGTDSYEQYF.

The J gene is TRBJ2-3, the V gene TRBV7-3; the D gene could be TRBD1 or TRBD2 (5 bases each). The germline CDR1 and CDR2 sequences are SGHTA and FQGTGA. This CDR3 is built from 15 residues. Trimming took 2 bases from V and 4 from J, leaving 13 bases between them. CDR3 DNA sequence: TGTGCCAGCAGCTTATCTGGGGGTAAATCAGATACGCAGTATTTT. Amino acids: CASSLSGGKSDTQYF. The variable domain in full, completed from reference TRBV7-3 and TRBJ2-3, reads GAGVSQTPSNKVTEKGKYVELRCDPISGHTALYWYRQSLGQGPEFLIYFQGTGAADDSGLPNDRFFAVRPEGSVSTLKIQRTERGDSAVYLCASSLSGGKSDTQYFGPGTRLTVL.

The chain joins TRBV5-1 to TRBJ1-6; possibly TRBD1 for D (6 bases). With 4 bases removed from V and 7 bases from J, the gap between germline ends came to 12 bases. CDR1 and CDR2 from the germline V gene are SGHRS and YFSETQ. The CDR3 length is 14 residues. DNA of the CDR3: TGCGCCAGCAGCGAGGGGGGCCCAAATTCACCCCTCCACTTT. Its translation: CASSEGGPNSPLHF.

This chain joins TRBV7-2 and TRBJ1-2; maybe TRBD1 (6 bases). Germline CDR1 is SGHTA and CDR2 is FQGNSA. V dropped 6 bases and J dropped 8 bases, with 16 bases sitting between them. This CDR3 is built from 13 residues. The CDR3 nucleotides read TGTGCCAGCAGGTCCCGGAGAGGGGGGGGCTACACCTTC. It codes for CASRSRRGGGYTF.

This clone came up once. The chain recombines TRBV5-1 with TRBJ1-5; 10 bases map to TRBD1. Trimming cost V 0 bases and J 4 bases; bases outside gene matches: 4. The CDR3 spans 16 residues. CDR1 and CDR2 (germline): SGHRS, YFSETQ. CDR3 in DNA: TGCGCCAGCAGCTTGGAGGGACAGGGGAGGAATCAGCCCCAGCATTTT. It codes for CASSLEGQGRNQPQHF.

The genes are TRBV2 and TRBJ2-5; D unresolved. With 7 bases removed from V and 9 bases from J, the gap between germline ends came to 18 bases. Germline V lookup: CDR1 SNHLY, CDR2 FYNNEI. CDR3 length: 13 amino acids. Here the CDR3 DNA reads TGTGCCAGCAAAGGACCTGCCATGGGCGCCCAGTACTTC. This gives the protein CASKGPAMGAQYF.

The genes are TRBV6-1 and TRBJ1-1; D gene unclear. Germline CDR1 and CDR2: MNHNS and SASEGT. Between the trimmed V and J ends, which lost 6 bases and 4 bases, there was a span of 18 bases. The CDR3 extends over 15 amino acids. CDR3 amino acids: CASRPVLAGVTEAFF. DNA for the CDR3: TGTGCCAGCAGGCCCGTCCTGGCGGGTGTCACTGAAGCTTTCTTT.

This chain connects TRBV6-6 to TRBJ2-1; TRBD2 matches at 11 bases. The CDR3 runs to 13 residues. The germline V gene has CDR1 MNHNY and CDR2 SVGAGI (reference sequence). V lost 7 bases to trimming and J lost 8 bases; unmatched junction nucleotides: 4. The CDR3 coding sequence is TGTGCCAGCACTAGCGGGAGGTTCGATGAGCAGTTCTTC. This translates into CASTSGRFDEQFF.

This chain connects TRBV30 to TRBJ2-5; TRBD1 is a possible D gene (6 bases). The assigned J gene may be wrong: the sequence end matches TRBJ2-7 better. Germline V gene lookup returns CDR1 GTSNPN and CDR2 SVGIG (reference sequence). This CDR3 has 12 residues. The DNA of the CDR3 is TGTGCCTGGCAGGGGCTAACCTACGAGCAGTACTTC. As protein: CAWQGLTYEQYF.